These 18 T cell receptor beta chains came from one sample sequenced in a study of T cell responses to AZD1222 COVID-19 vaccine. Profiling relied on immunoSEQ multiplex PCR, and the TCRdb table lists in-frame clones only, not all of them. The sample lists some 200,000 clones, roughly 91% seen once, with 25% to 30% in the top ten. Sequencing used peripheral blood, obtained 28 days after the second AZD1222 dose. The receptors derive from an adult who received the AZD1222 COVID-19 vaccine.

The chain couples TRBV6-2 or TRBV6-3 to TRBJ1-1; no definite D call. Trimming cost V 4 bases and J 1 base, with 10 bases left between them. The length of the CDR3 is 14 residues. From germline, CDR1 is MNHEY and CDR2 SVGEGT. The CDR3 DNA follows: TGTGCCAGCAGTTTTCTGGGGTCGAACACTGAAGCTTTCTTT. It yields the protein CASSFLGSNTEAFF.

This rearrangement joins TRBV5-6 to TRBJ2-3, with D perhaps matching TRBD2 (5 bases). Germline CDR1 SGHDT, CDR2 YYEEEE. The CDR3 sequence is 15 residues long. V lost 4 bases and J lost 5, with 17 bases in between. The CDR3 here is CASSQRLPHGDTQYF. For the CDR3, the DNA is TGTGCCAGCAGCCAAAGACTACCCCACGGAGATACGCAGTATTTT.

The gene calls are TRBV25-1 and TRBJ2-7; 14 nucleotides match TRBD2. Unmatched junction bases numbered 2, after V lost 7 bases and J lost 0 bases. The CDR3 is 15 amino acids. In germline, CDR1 is MGHDK, CDR2 SYGVNS. The CDR3 DNA is TGTGCCAGCATCGGGACTAGCGGGGGCTCCTACGAGCAGTACTTC. It codes for CASIGTSGGSYEQYF.

V usage is TRBV10-3 and J usage is TRBJ2-5; D may match TRBD1 or TRBD2 (6 bases each). There are 13 residues in the CDR3. V lost 3 bases to trimming and J lost 4 bases, with 9 bases between them. Germline V gives CDR1 ENHRY, CDR2 SYGVKD. The CDR3 DNA sequence: TGTGCCATCAGTGAACAGGGAGGAGAGACCCAGTACTTC. Protein sequence: CAISEQGGETQYF.

J is TRBJ1-5 and V is TRBV19; 8 positions match TRBD1. Trimming at V came to 7 bases and at J to 6 bases, leaving 11 bases not matched to a gene. CDR3 size: 15 residues. Per germline, CDR1 LNHDA and CDR2 SQIVND (reference sequence). CDR3 bases: TGTGCCAGTACCCCGGGGCAGGGGGCTGGTCAGCCCCAGCATTTT. It translates to CASTPGQGAGQPQHF.

V is TRBV12-3 or TRBV12-4 and J is TRBJ1-1; tentatively, D is TRBD1 (6 bases). V gave up 6 bases and J gave up 3 bases, with 11 bases separating them. The CDR3 length is 13 residues. Written as DNA, the CDR3 is TGTGCCAGCAGCAGGGGATTCGACACTGAAGCTTTCTTT. This encodes CASSRGFDTEAFF.

This clone was seen only once. This sequence joins TRBV10-3 and TRBJ1-2; TRBD1 is a possible D gene (5 bases). Deletions cut 6 bases from V and 11 bases from J, with 16 bases between. Germline V lookup: CDR1 ENHRY, CDR2 SYGVKD. The CDR3 contains 12 residues. The DNA for the CDR3 is TGTGCCATCAGCGGTTTCGGGGGAAGTTACACCTTC. Translation: CAISGFGGSYTF.

The V call is TRBV7-2, the J call TRBJ1-1; D gene unclear. Germline CDR1 reads SGHTA; CDR2 reads FQGNSA. Trimming took 3 bases from V and 9 from J, leaving 17 bases between them. This CDR3 has 14 amino acids. The CDR3 nucleotides are TGTGCCAGCAGCTTGACCACGGCCCCCCTTCAAGCTTTCTTT. It is translated as CASSLTTAPLQAFF.

Of note for this clone: One junction end disagrees with the germline gene, perhaps due to a read error. This rearrangement joins TRBV6-1 to TRBJ1-1; D may be TRBD1 (5 bases). The CDR3 contains 13 residues. The V gene's germline CDR1 is MNHNS and CDR2 SASEGT. The CDR3 region has the DNA TGTGCCAGCAGTGAATCCGGGACGGTGAAGGTGGGATTT. Encoded protein: CASSESGTVKVGF.

The V and J genes are TRBV20-1 and TRBJ2-3; D gene ambiguous. Per germline, CDR1 DFQATT and CDR2 SNEGSKA (reference sequence). This CDR3 contains 10 residues. The ends were cut back, 8 bases at V and 3 bases at J, with 6 bases in the middle. Here the CDR3 DNA reads TGCAGTACGACTACAGATACGCAGTATTTT. This codes for CSTTTDTQYF.

The chain recombines TRBV6-2 or TRBV6-3 with TRBJ2-7, with 11 bases matching TRBD2. The germline V gene has CDR1 MNHEY and CDR2 SVGEGT. The CDR3 loop spans 15 amino acids. Trimming removed 4 bases from V and 4 bases from J; junction bases left unmatched: 6. The CDR3, as DNA: TGTGCCAGCAGTTCTATACTAGCGGGAGAATACGAGCAGTACTTC. Its translation: CASSSILAGEYEQYF.

The V and J genes are TRBV6-1 and TRBJ1-2, with D possibly matching TRBD1 (6 bases). The length of the CDR3 is 15 residues. V lost 3 bases and J 3 bases, leaving 14 bases between the germline ends. In germline, CDR1 is MNHNS, CDR2 SASEGT. The CDR3 is CASSEDRLADYGYTF. The CDR3 nucleotides read TGTGCCAGCAGTGAGGACAGACTCGCCGACTATGGCTACACCTTC.

The V and J genes are TRBV7-2 and TRBJ2-7, with TRBD2 matching 12 bases. Germline lookup yields CDR1 SGHTA and CDR2 FQGNSA. The ends lost 1 base at V and 7 bases at J; junction bases unmatched: 8. CDR3 length: 16 residues. CDR3 nucleotide sequence: TGTGCCAGCAGCTTAGAATTGACTAGCGGGAGTCGGGAGCAGTACTTC. It encodes CASSLELTSGSREQYF.

The count of this clone is one. The rearrangement joins TRBV3-1 (or the pseudogene TRBV3-2) to TRBJ2-1; D is perhaps TRBD1 or TRBD2 (6 bases each). Between the trimmed V and J ends, which lost 0 bases and 2 bases, there was a span of 14 bases. The CDR3 extends over 17 amino acids. Germline CDR1 reads LGHDT; CDR2 reads YNNKEL (reference sequence). CDR3 loop: CASSQEGGRGPYNEQFF. The CDR3 DNA follows: TGTGCCAGCAGCCAAGAAGGGGGGCGCGGGCCCTACAATGAGCAGTTCTTC.

This chain uses TRBV7-9 with TRBJ2-7; D gene unclear. Trimming shortened V by 0 bases and J by 0 bases, and 15 bases separated the two germline ends. From germline, CDR1 is SEHNR and CDR2 FQNEAQ (reference sequence). The CDR3 has 17 amino acids. CDR3 in amino acids: CASSLASRPPISYEQYF. Here the CDR3 DNA reads TGTGCCAGCAGCTTAGCTTCGAGGCCGCCAATCTCCTACGAGCAGTACTTC.

The V and J genes are TRBV14 and TRBJ1-1; D call uncertain. This CDR3 has 11 residues. From germline, CDR1 is SGHDN and CDR2 FVKESK. Deletions cut 4 bases from V and 7 bases from J, with 7 bases between. The CDR3 loop reads CASSLKSEAFF. DNA of the CDR3: TGTGCCAGCAGCCTAAAAAGTGAAGCTTTCTTT.

The gene calls are TRBV5-1 and TRBJ1-6; 7 bases are a match to TRBD1. In germline, CDR1 is SGHRS, CDR2 YFSETQ. The CDR3 is 15 amino acids. The V segment lost 4 bases and the J segment 5 bases; nucleotides outside the gene matches: 6. CDR3 amino acids: CASSAGTADNSPLHF. CDR3 bases: TGCGCCAGCAGCGCCGGGACAGCTGATAATTCACCCCTCCACTTT.

The V gene is TRBV5-6, the J gene TRBJ1-1; the D gene is possibly TRBD1 (5 bases). CDR1 and CDR2 from the germline V gene are SGHDT and YYEEEE. The V and J ends lost 3 bases and 0 bases respectively, with 12 bases between them. This CDR3 comprises 15 residues. Here the CDR3 DNA reads TGTGCCAGCAGCTACAAGACAGAACTGAACACTGAAGCTTTCTTT. This sequence encodes CASSYKTELNTEAFF.